Listed below are T cell receptor beta chains from one sample, sequenced in a study of blood T cell repertoires in COVID-19. The table came from immunoSEQ multiplex PCR; TCRdb's copy has only in-frame clones and leaves some out. The sample records 300,000 to 400,000 clones, more than 70% being singletons. The material sequenced was peripheral blood. These receptors were obtained from a woman in her seventies with COVID-19, enrolled during active disease. Both conserved end residues are part of each CDR3. The D gene is left open where the match is weak. The size of a clone is reported for some rows only, either as once, few or many, or as a class for expanded clones.

abundance: -; d_gene: TRBD1; v_gene: TRBV4-3; j_gene: TRBJ1-2; CDR3nt: TGCGCCAGCAGCCAAGATTGGACAGGGTTAGGGAACTATGGCTACACCTTC; CDR3aa: CASSQDWTGLGNYGYTF
abundance: -; d_gene: -; v_gene: TRBV4-3; j_gene: TRBJ2-7; CDR3nt: TGCGCCAGCAGCCAGTCATTTAGCGACGAGCAGTACTTC; CDR3aa: CASSQSFSDEQYF
abundance: -; d_gene: TRBD2; v_gene: TRBV7-2; j_gene: TRBJ2-7; CDR3nt: TGTGCCAGCAGCTTAACGCTAGCGGGGGGCCCCTACGAGCAGTACTTC; CDR3aa: CASSLTLAGGPYEQYF
abundance: -; d_gene: -; v_gene: TRBV5-1; j_gene: TRBJ2-2; CDR3nt: TGCGCCAGCACCCCTGGAGGGTACGCGGGCGGGGAGCTGTTTTTT; CDR3aa: CASTPGGYAGGELFF
abundance: -; d_gene: -; v_gene: TRBV10-3; j_gene: TRBJ2-7; CDR3nt: TGTGCCATCAGTGACCCTGACAGCTACGAGCAGTACTTC; CDR3aa: CAISDPDSYEQYF
abundance: -; d_gene: TRBD1; v_gene: TRBV19; j_gene: TRBJ1-4; CDR3nt: TGTGCCAGTAGTGCCCGACAGGGGGAACTGTTTTTT; CDR3aa: CASSARQGELFF
abundance: -; d_gene: TRBD2; v_gene: TRBV6-1; j_gene: TRBJ2-2; CDR3nt: TGTGCCAGCAGTGTAATCCCGGGACTAGCGGGGGGGCGTGCCGGGGAGCTGTTTTTT; CDR3aa: CASSVIPGLAGGRAGELFF
abundance: few; d_gene: -; v_gene: TRBV9; j_gene: TRBJ2-1; CDR3nt: TGTGCCAGCAGCGTAGGAGGGGGGGCTCTCGACCAGTTCTTC; CDR3aa: CASSVGGGALDQFF
abundance: -; d_gene: TRBD1; v_gene: TRBV6-5; j_gene: TRBJ1-2; CDR3nt: TGTGCCAGCAGTTTACTCCCCGGGACAGGGGGCTTTGGCTACACCTTC; CDR3aa: CASSLLPGTGGFGYTF
abundance: -; d_gene: -; v_gene: TRBV9; j_gene: TRBJ1-3; CDR3nt: TGTGCCAGCAGCGTAGCCGGTGGGGCCCCTGGAAACACCATATATTTT; CDR3aa: CASSVAGGAPGNTIYF
abundance: -; d_gene: -; v_gene: TRBV24-1; j_gene: TRBJ1-2; CDR3nt: TGTGCCACCGCAGGGGCCAACACCTATGGCTACACCTTC; CDR3aa: CATAGANTYGYTF
abundance: -; d_gene: -; v_gene: TRBV5-1; j_gene: TRBJ1-4; CDR3nt: TGCGCCAGCAGCTTGGAGGGACATGAGGGTGAAAAACTGTTTTTT; CDR3aa: CASSLEGHEGEKLFF
abundance: -; d_gene: -; v_gene: TRBV7-9; j_gene: TRBJ1-1; CDR3nt: TGTGCCAGCAGCGCCCCCGGGAGCCCTGAAGCTTTCTTT; CDR3aa: CASSAPGSPEAFF
abundance: -; d_gene: -; v_gene: TRBV5-1; j_gene: TRBJ2-5; CDR3nt: TGCGCCAGCAGGGGGGACTCGAGAGAGACCCAGTACTTC; CDR3aa: CASRGDSRETQYF
abundance: -; d_gene: TRBD1; v_gene: TRBV5-6; j_gene: TRBJ1-4; CDR3nt: TGTGCCAGCAGCATAGGGACAGGGTATGAAAAACTGTTTTTT; CDR3aa: CASSIGTGYEKLFF
abundance: -; d_gene: -; v_gene: TRBV27; j_gene: TRBJ1-5; CDR3nt: TGTGCCAGCGTCGATCAGCCCCAGCATTTT; CDR3aa: CASVDQPQHF
abundance: -; d_gene: TRBD1; v_gene: TRBV27; j_gene: TRBJ2-5; CDR3nt: TGTGCCAGCAGTTACCGACAGGGCCCAGAGACCCAGTACTTC; CDR3aa: CASSYRQGPETQYF
abundance: few; d_gene: -; v_gene: TRBV5-1; j_gene: TRBJ2-3; CDR3nt: TGCGCCAGCAGCTCCGGGACAGGGACTAGAGATACGCAGTATTTT; CDR3aa: CASSSGTGTRDTQYF
abundance: -; d_gene: -; v_gene: TRBV6-6; j_gene: TRBJ1-2; CDR3nt: TGTGCCAGCAGTTTCCTAGGGGAGGCTGGCGGCTACACCTTC; CDR3aa: CASSFLGEAGGYTF